This TCR beta chain was obtained from a study of blood T cell repertoires in COVID-19. Study context: The origin of the acute and convalescent COVID-19 samples was the United States, Italy and Spain. The cDNA or gDNA used as material had been derived from T cells, B-cell-depleted T cells, or PBMCs.

Profiling relied on immunoSEQ multiplex PCR, and the TCRdb table lists in-frame clones only, not all of them. The table lists more than 200,000 clones, around 84% of them singletons. This CDR3 is built from 14 residues. The germline CDR1 and CDR2 sequences are SNHLY and FYNNEI. V lost 2 bases and J lost 0, with 7 bases in between. The source material was peripheral blood. The source is a woman older than 75 with COVID-19, enrolled during active disease. The rearrangement uses TRBV2 and TRBJ1-2; D remains ambiguous. CDR3 protein: CASSEYGTNYGYTF. The CDR3 region has the DNA TGTGCCAGCAGTGAATATGGCACTAACTATGGCTACACCTTC.